Listed below are T cell receptor beta chains from one sample, sequenced in a study of blood T cell repertoires in COVID-19. Profiled with immunoSEQ multiplex PCR; TCRdb holds only in-frame clones, not every one. The sample gives some 290,000 clones, 85% to 90% of which show up once; 2.5% to 3.5% is in the top ten. Sequencing was done on a sample of peripheral blood. All receptors come from a woman in her twenties or thirties with COVID-19, enrolled during active disease. CDR3s leave out the opening cysteine and the closing phenylalanine or tryptophan. D genes are given only for firm matches.

V,D,J,CDR3
TRBV2,TRBD1,TRBJ2-3,AIPGQGGTDTQY
TRBV30,-,TRBJ2-2,AWSVLRDTGELF
TRBV4-2,-,TRBJ2-6,ASSQELSSSGANVLT
TRBV24-1,-,TRBJ1-3,ATSPTGLGNTIY
TRBV18,TRBD2,TRBJ2-7,ASSLTGGLGDYEQY
TRBV11-2,-,TRBJ2-7,ASSLDMTGEQY
TRBV7-9,TRBD2,TRBJ2-2,ASSPFVTSGTNTGELF
TRBV5-4,-,TRBJ1-2,ASSLYRGAGVPYGYT
TRBV9,TRBD2,TRBJ2-2,ASSGLAGANTGELF
TRBV5-1,-,TRBJ1-2,ASSLTQGFYGYT
TRBV25-1,-,TRBJ1-1,ASSEFSGTEAF
TRBV9,TRBD1,TRBJ2-7,ASSEDRAYEQY
TRBV5-1,-,TRBJ2-3,ASSVGGPDTQY
TRBV5-1,TRBD2,TRBJ2-5,ASSFGLAGEVGATQY
TRBV5-1,TRBD2,TRBJ2-7,ASSQTNRLAGLISYEQY
TRBV6-5,-,TRBJ2-1,ASSLRGGTYNEQF
TRBV5-1,-,TRBJ1-1,ASTLLGQTNTEAF
TRBV5-6,TRBD2,TRBJ2-7,ASSYGLAGAYEQY
TRBV19,TRBD1,TRBJ1-1,ASRTGGITEAF
TRBV9,-,TRBJ1-1,ASSVALETEAF
TRBV15,TRBD2,TRBJ2-1,ATGTGGSGNEQF
TRBV30,-,TRBJ1-5,AWSEGGLNQPQH
TRBV18,-,TRBJ2-6,ASSGRDTSSGANVLT
TRBV7-9,-,TRBJ1-4,ASSRTGMGEKLF
TRBV5-1,TRBD1,TRBJ1-1,ASSLPDREGTEAF
TRBV7-9,TRBD1,TRBJ1-2,ASTSIYRGGYT
TRBV28,-,TRBJ1-5,ASSFYGQPQH
TRBV11-2,TRBD2,TRBJ2-7,ASSGASGRLYEQY
TRBV30,-,TRBJ2-7,AWSRGREVSYEQY
TRBV7-3,-,TRBJ1-1,ASSPSGGLRTEAF
TRBV6-4,TRBD1,TRBJ2-2,ASRGQGSTGELF